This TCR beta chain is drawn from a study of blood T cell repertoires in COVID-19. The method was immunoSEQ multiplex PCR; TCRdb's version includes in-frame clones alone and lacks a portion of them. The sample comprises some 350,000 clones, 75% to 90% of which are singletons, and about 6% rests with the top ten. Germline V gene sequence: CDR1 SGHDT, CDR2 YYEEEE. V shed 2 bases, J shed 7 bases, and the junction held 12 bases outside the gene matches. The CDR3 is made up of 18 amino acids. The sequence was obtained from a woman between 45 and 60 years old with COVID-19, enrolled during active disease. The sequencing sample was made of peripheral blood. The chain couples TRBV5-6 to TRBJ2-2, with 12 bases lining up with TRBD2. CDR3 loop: CASSFPQTSGRVGGELFF. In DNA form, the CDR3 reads TGTGCCAGCAGCTTTCCCCAGACTAGCGGGAGAGTTGGCGGGGAGCTGTTTTTT.